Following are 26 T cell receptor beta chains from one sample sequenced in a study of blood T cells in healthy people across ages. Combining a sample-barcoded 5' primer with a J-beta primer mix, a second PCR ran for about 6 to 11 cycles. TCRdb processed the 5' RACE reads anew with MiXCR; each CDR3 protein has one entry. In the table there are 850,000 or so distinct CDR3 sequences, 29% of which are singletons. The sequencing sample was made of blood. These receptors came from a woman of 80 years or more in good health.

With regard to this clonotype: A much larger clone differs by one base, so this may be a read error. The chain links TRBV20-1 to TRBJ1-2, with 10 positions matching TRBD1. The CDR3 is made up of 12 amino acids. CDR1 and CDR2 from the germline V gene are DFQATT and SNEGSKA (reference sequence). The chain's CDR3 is CRARGQGDGYTF. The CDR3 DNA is TGCAGGGCCAGAGGACAGGGGGATGGCTACACCTTC.

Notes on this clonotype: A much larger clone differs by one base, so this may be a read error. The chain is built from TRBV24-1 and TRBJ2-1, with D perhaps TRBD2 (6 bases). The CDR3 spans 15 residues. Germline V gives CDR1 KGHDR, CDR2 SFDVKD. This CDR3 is CATSVGSGTYNGQFF. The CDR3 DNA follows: TGTGCCACCAGTGTGGGTAGCGGCACCTACAATGGGCAGTTCTTC.

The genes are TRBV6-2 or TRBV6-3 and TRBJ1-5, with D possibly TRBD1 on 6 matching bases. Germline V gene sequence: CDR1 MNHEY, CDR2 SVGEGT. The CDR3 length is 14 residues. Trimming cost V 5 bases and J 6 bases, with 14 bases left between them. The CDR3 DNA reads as TGTGCCAGCAGTCCCACAGGGCCGCGTCAGCCCCAGCATTTT. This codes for CASSPTGPRQPQHF.

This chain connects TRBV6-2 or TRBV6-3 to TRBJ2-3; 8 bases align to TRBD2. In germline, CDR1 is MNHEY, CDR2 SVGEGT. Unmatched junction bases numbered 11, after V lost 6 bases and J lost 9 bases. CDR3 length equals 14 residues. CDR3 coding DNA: TGTGCCAGCAGGAAATCGGGGGGGGGTTTGACGCAGTATTTT. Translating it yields CASRKSGGGLTQYF.

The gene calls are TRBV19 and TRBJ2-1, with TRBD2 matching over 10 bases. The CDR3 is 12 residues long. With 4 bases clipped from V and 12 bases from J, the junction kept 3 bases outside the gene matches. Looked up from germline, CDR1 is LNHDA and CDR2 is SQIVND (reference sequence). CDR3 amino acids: CASSKIAGGQFF. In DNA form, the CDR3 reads TGTGCCAGTAGTAAGATAGCGGGGGGGCAGTTCTTC. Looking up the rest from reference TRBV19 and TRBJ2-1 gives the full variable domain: DGGITQSPKYLFRKEGQNVTLSCEQNLNHDAMYWYRQDPGQGLRLIYYSQIVNDFQKGDIAEGYSVSREKKESFPLTVTSAQKNPTAFYLCASSKIAGGQFFGPGTRLTVL.

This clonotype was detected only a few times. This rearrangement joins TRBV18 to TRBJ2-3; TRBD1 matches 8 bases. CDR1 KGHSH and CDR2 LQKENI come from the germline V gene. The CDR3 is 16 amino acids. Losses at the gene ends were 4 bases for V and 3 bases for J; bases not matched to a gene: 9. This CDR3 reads CASSLQGATKTDTQYF. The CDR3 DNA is TGTGCCAGCTCACTTCAGGGGGCGACTAAGACAGATACGCAGTATTTT. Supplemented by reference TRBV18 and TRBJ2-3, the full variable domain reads NAGVMQNPRHLVRRRGQEARLRCSPMKGHSHVYWYRQLPEEGLKFMVYLQKENIIDESGMPKERFSAEFPKEGPSILRIQQVVRGDSAAYFCASSLQGATKTDTQYFGPGTRLTVL.

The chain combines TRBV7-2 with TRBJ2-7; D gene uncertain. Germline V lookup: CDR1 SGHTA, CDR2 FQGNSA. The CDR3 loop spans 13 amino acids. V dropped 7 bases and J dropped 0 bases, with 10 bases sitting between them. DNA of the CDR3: TGTGCCAGCATCCCCGATGACTCCTACGAGCAGTACTTC. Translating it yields CASIPDDSYEQYF.

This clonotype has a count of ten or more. The CDR3, as DNA: TGTGCCAGCAGTCCCCTGGGGGGTTTTACAGATACGCAGTATTTT. Translation gives CASSPLGGFTDTQYF. The rearrangement uses TRBV9 and TRBJ2-3; D perhaps matches TRBD2 (6 bases). This CDR3 spans 15 amino acids. V was cut by 5 bases and J by 3 bases, with 16 bases left in between. Germline CDR1 SGDLS, CDR2 YYNGEE.

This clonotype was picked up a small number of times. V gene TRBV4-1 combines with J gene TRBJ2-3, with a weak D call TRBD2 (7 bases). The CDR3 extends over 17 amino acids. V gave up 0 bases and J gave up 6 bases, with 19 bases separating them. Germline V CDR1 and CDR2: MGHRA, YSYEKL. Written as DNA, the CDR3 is TGCGCCAGCAGCCAAGATAAGAGGGGGGGCCCGATGGATACGCAGTATTTT. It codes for CASSQDKRGGPMDTQYF.

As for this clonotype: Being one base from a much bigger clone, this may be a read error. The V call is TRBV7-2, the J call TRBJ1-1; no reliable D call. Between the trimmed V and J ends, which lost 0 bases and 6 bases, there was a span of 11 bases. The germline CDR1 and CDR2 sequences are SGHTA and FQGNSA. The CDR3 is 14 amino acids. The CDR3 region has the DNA TGTGCCAGCAGCTTAGCTGGTCAGCTCCCTGAAGCTTTCTTT. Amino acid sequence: CASSLAGQLPEAFF. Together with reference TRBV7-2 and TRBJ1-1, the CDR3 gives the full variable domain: GAGVSQSPSNKVTEKGKDVELRCDPISGHTALYWYRQSLGQGLEFLIYFQGNSAPDKSGLPSDRFSAERTGGSVSTLTIQRTQQEDSAVYLCASSLAGQLPEAFFGQGTRLTVV.

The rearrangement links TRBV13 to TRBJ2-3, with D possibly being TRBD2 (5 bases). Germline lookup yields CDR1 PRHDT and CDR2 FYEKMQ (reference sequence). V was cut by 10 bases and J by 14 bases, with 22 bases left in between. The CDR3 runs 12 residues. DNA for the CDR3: TGTGCCACCAAGAAACTCTCGGGGAAGTCGTATTTT. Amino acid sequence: CATKKLSGKSYF.

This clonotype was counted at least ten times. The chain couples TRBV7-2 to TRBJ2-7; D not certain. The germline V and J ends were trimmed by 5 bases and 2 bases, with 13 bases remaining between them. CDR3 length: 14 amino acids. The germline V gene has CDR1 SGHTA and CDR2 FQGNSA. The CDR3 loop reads CASSPGSTTYEQYF. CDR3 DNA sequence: TGTGCCAGCAGCCCCGGCAGTACCACCTACGAGCAGTACTTC.

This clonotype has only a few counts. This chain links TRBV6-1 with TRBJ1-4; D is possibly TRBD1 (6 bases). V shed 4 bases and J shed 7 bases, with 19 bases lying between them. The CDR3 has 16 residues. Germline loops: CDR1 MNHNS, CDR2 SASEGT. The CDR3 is CASSGISGTKSEKLFF. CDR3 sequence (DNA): TGTGCCAGCAGTGGGATCTCCGGGACAAAAAGTGAAAAACTGTTTTTT.

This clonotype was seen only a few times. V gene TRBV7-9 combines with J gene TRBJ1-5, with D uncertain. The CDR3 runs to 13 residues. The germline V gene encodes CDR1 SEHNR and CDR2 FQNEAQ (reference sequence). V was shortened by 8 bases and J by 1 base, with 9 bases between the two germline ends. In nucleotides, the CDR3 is TGTGCCAGCTCCGGACGGAGCAATCAGCCCCAGCATTTT. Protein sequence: CASSGRSNQPQHF.

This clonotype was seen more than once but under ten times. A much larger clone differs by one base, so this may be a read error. This chain's CDR3 is CASSLGPIAGNQETQYF. CDR3 bases: TGTGCCAGCAGCTTGGGACCCATAGCGGGCAACCAAGAGACCCAGTACTTC. This rearrangement joins TRBV5-5 to TRBJ2-5; 7 bases map to TRBD2. V gave up 0 bases and J gave up 0 bases; unmatched junction bases: 8. Germline values: CDR1 SGHKS, CDR2 YYEKEE (reference sequence). CDR3 length: 17 amino acids.

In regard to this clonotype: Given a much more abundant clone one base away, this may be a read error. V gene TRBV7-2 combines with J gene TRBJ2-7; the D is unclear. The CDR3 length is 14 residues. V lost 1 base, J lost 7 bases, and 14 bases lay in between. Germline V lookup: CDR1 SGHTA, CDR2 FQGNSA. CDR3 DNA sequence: TGTGCCAGCAGCTTAGATGGAAGCTATTGTGAGCAGTACTTC. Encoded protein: CASSLDGSYCEQYF.

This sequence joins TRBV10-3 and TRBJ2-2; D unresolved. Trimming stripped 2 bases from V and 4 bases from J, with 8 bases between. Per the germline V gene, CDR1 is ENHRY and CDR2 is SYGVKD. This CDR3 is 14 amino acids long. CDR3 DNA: TGTGCCATCAGTGAGGGAAGGCCCACCGGGGAGCTGTTTTTT. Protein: CAISEGRPTGELFF.

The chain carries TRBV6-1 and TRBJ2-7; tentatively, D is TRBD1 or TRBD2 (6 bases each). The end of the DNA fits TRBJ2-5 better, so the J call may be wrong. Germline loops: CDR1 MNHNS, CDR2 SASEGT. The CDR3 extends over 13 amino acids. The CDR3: CASTEGGYETQYF. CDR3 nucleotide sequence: TGTGCCAGCACCGAGGGGGGTTATGAGACCCAGTACTTC.

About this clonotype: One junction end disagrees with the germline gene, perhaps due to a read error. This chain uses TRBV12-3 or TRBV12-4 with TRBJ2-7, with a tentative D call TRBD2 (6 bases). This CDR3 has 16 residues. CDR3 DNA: TGTACCAGCAGTTTAGCGTGGGGGGTTGAGTCCTACGAGCGGTACTTC. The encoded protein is CTSSLAWGVESYERYF.

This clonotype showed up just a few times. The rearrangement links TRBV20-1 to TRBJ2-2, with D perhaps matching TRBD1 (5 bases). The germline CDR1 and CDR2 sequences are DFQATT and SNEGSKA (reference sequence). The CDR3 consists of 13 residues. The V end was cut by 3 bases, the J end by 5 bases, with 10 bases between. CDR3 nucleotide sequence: TGCAGTGCTAGCGGCAGGGTGACCGGGGAGCTGTTTTTT. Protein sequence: CSASGRVTGELFF.

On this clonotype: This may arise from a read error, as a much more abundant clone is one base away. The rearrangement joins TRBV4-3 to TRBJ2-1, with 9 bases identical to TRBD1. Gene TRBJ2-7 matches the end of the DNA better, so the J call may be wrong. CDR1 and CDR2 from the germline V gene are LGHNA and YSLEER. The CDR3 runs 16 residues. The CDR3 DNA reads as TGCGCCAGCAGCCAGGTGGACAGGGGATCCTACAATGAGCAGTACTTC. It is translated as CASSQVDRGSYNEQYF.

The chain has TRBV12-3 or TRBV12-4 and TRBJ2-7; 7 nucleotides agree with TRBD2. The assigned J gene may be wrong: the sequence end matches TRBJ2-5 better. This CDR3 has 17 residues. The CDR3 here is CASSLYPVRGRGETQYF. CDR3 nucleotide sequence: TGTGCCAGCAGCCTCTATCCCGTGAGAGGGAGGGGAGAGACCCAGTACTTC.

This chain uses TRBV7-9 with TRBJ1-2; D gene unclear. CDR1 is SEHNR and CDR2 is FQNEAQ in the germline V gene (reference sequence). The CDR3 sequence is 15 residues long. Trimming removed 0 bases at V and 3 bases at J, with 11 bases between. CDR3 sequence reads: CASSLAGRRDYGYTF. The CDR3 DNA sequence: TGTGCCAGCAGCTTAGCCGGGCGACGAGACTATGGCTACACCTTC.

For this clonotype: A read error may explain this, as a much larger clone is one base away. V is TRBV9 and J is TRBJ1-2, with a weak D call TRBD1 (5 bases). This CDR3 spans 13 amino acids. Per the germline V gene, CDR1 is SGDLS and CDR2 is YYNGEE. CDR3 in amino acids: CVSSVGDRYGYTF. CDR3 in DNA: TGTGTCAGCAGCGTAGGGGATCGCTATGGCTACACCTTC.

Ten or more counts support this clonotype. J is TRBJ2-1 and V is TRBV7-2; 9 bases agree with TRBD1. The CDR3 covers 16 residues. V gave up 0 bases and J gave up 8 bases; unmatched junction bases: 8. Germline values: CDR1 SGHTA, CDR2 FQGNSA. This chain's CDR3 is CASSLAGDRVVDEQFF. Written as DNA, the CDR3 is TGTGCCAGCAGCTTAGCGGGGGACAGGGTTGTTGATGAGCAGTTCTTC. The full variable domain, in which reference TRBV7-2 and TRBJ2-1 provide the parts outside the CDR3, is GAGVSQSPSNKVTEKGKDVELRCDPISGHTALYWYRQSLGQGLEFLIYFQGNSAPDKSGLPSDRFSAERTGGSVSTLTIQRTQQEDSAVYLCASSLAGDRVVDEQFFGPGTRLTVL.

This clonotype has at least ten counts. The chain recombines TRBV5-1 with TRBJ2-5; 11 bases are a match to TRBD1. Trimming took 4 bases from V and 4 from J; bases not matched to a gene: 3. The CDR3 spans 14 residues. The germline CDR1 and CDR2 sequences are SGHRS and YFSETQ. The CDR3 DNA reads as TGCGCCAGCAGCGCCGGGACAGGGGGAGAGACCCAGTACTTC. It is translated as CASSAGTGGETQYF. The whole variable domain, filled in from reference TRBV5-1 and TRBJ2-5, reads KAGVTQTPRYLIKTRGQQVTLSCSPISGHRSVSWYQQTPGQGLQFLFEYFSETQRNKGNFPGRFSGRQFSNSRSEMNVSTLELGDSALYLCASSAGTGGETQYFGPGTRLLVL.